Shown below are 28 T cell receptor beta chains from a single sample sequenced in a study of neoadjuvant nivolumab and ipilimumab in lung cancer. Profiling relied on immunoSEQ multiplex PCR, and the TCRdb table lists in-frame clones only, not all of them. In the table there are 8,000 to 9,500 clones, 79% of which are singletons. The starting material was adjacent normal lung tissue, obtained after neoadjuvant nivolumab, alone or with ipilimumab, at or shortly before surgery. The receptors were gathered from an adult with non-small cell lung cancer.

This clone was picked up a small number of times. V gene TRBV6-6 combines with J gene TRBJ1-1; 8 nucleotides agree with TRBD1. The CDR3 consists of 14 residues. Germline trimming cut 8 bases from V and 1 base from J; bases unmatched to any gene: 6. Germline CDR1 and CDR2: MNHNY and SVGAGI (reference sequence). Here the CDR3 reads CASPSDRENTEAFF. CDR3 coding DNA: TGTGCCAGCCCCTCGGACAGGGAGAACACTGAAGCTTTCTTT.

V gene TRBV6-1 combines with J gene TRBJ2-7; TRBD2 aligns across 11 bases. J gave up 2 bases and V 4 bases, and 10 bases lay outside the gene matches. This CDR3 is built from 17 residues. CDR1 is MNHNS, CDR2 SASEGT, per germline. The CDR3 DNA reads TGTGCCAGCAGTGTCTCCGGGACTAGCGGAGGGGCCTACGAGCAGTACTTC. Translation gives CASSVSGTSGGAYEQYF.

This chain joins TRBV11-1 and TRBJ2-7; maybe TRBD2 (5 bases). The CDR3 contains 15 residues. Germline CDR1 and CDR2: SGHAT and FQDESV (reference sequence). The V end lost 2 bases, the J end lost 0 bases, and 11 bases lay between the germline ends. CDR3 sequence (DNA): TGTGCCAGCAGCTTATTCCGGGGTCCCTCCTACGAGCAGTACTTC. Its protein product is CASSLFRGPSYEQYF.

This clone was detected only once. The chain joins TRBV6-6 to TRBJ1-4; D gene uncertain. CDR3 length: 16 amino acids. Trimming pared 5 bases from V and 5 bases from J, leaving 18 bases between. The germline gives CDR1 MNHNY, CDR2 SVGAGI (reference sequence). Here the CDR3 reads CASSPQDVSLNEKLFF. The CDR3 bases are TGTGCCAGCAGTCCGCAGGACGTCAGCCTAAATGAAAAACTGTTTTTT.

The chain uses TRBV6-6 and TRBJ1-2, with a weak D call TRBD1 (6 bases). CDR1 and CDR2 from the germline V gene are MNHNY and SVGAGI (reference sequence). The CDR3 has 14 amino acids. Trimming removed 6 bases at V and 4 bases at J, with 15 bases between. The CDR3 is CASSLRGPFYGYTF. DNA of the CDR3: TGTGCCAGCAGCCTCAGGGGACCTTTCTATGGCTACACCTTC.

The gene calls are TRBV5-4 and TRBJ2-7, with D perhaps assigned TRBD1 or TRBD2 (7 bases each). Germline lookup yields CDR1 SGHNT and CDR2 YYREEE (reference sequence). The CDR3 length is 16 residues. Trimming left V 4 bases short and J 2 bases short, with 19 bases between. The CDR3 nucleotides read TGTGCCAGCAGCGCAGGGGGGCGGGGGTCAGCCTACGAGCAGTACTTC. As protein: CASSAGGRGSAYEQYF.

This clone is labeled as medium-sized. The chain links TRBV19 to TRBJ1-2, with D possibly matching TRBD1 (5 bases). The CDR3 consists of 14 residues. The V gene's germline CDR1 is LNHDA and CDR2 SQIVND (reference sequence). V shed 2 bases and J shed 2 bases, with 9 bases lying between them. The CDR3, as DNA: TGTGCCAGTAGTATAAGGGGTCGGAACTATGGCTACACCTTC. It is translated as CASSIRGRNYGYTF.

This clone has a single count. The J gene is TRBJ1-6, the V gene TRBV27; D gene uncertain. V lost 3 bases and J 9 bases, leaving 6 bases between the germline ends. CDR1 and CDR2 from the germline V gene are MNHEY and SMNVEV (reference sequence). This CDR3 is built from 12 residues. CDR3 sequence reads: CASSFWGSPLHF. In DNA, the CDR3 is TGTGCCAGCAGTTTCTGGGGTTCACCCCTCCACTTT.

This chain connects TRBV11-2 to TRBJ1-2; 9 bases map to TRBD1. There are 13 residues in the CDR3. CDR1 and CDR2 from the germline V gene are SGHAT and FQNNGV. Germline trimming cut 5 bases from V and 4 bases from J; bases unmatched to any gene: 2. The CDR3 is CASSRGQGYGYTF. CDR3 DNA sequence: TGTGCCAGCAGCAGGGGACAGGGCTATGGCTACACCTTC.

The chain joins TRBV4-3 to TRBJ2-1, with 13 bases fitting TRBD2. The length of the CDR3 is 20 residues. CDR1 LGHNA and CDR2 YSLEER come from the germline V gene. Losses at the gene ends were 4 bases for V and 0 bases for J; bases not matched to a gene: 12. CDR3 protein: CASSRHSGLAGSFSYNEQFF. The DNA of the CDR3 is TGCGCCAGCAGCCGCCACTCGGGACTAGCGGGGAGTTTCTCCTACAATGAGCAGTTCTTC.

The V and J genes are TRBV5-4 and TRBJ1-3, with D possibly being TRBD1 (5 bases). Trimming cost V 0 bases and J 4 bases, with 5 bases left between them. This CDR3 spans 13 amino acids. Germline V gene lookup returns CDR1 SGHNT and CDR2 YYREEE (reference sequence). CDR3 DNA: TGTGCCAGCAGCTTGGACAGGGGAAACACCATATATTTT. Its protein is CASSLDRGNTIYF.

This clone was counted only a few times. The CDR3 DNA follows: TGCGCCAGCAGCTTGGGTAAGGCCGTTTACCTGAACACTGAAGCTTTCTTT. Its translation is CASSLGKAVYLNTEAFF. The chain recombines TRBV5-1 with TRBJ1-1, with D uncertain. CDR3 length: 17 amino acids. V was clipped by 0 bases and J by 0 bases, with 15 bases between them. The V gene's germline CDR1 is SGHRS and CDR2 YFSETQ.

The gene calls are TRBV19 and TRBJ2-7; D is possibly TRBD1 or TRBD2 (6 bases each). Trimming stripped 4 bases from V and 7 bases from J, with 14 bases between. Germline V gene sequence: CDR1 LNHDA, CDR2 SQIVND (reference sequence). This CDR3 contains 13 residues. The CDR3 is CASSNRGPWEQYF. CDR3 sequence (DNA): TGTGCCAGTAGTAACCGGGGGCCGTGGGAGCAGTACTTC.

The V gene is TRBV12-5, the J gene TRBJ2-7; D assignment may be TRBD1 or TRBD2 (6 bases each). The germline V gene has CDR1 LGHNT and CDR2 FRNRAP. V was clipped by 5 bases and J by 0 bases, with 14 bases between them. This CDR3 has 15 residues. The CDR3 region is CASGHSEGGSYEQYF. CDR3 coding DNA: TGTGCTAGTGGTCACTCGGAGGGGGGCTCCTACGAGCAGTACTTC.

The rearrangement joins TRBV7-3 to TRBJ2-1; the D gene is possibly TRBD2 (6 bases). V shed 0 bases and J shed 4 bases, with 16 bases lying between them. Germline V gives CDR1 SGHTA, CDR2 FQGTGA. CDR3 length: 17 amino acids. In DNA, the CDR3 is TGTGCCAGCAGCTTAACCGTTGGTGGGGGGAAATACAATGAGCAGTTCTTC. Translation gives CASSLTVGGGKYNEQFF.

The chain links TRBV5-6 to TRBJ2-2, with a tentative D call TRBD2 (7 bases). The V and J ends lost 6 bases and 4 bases respectively, with 10 bases between them. This CDR3 comprises 13 residues. Germline-derived CDR1 and CDR2 are SGHDT and YYEEEE. As DNA, the CDR3 is TGTGCCAGCAAGAGGGGGGGCACCGGGGAGCTGTTTTTT. Translation: CASKRGGTGELFF.

V gene TRBV5-1 combines with J gene TRBJ2-6; the D gene could be TRBD1 or TRBD2 (5 bases each). CDR3 size: 16 residues. Germline lookup yields CDR1 SGHRS and CDR2 YFSETQ. Trimming took off 4 bases at V and 0 bases at J, with 11 bases between the two ends. CDR3 loop: CASSRDGPSGANVLTF. DNA of the CDR3: TGCGCCAGCAGCAGGGACGGGCCCTCTGGGGCCAACGTCCTGACTTTC.

The genes are TRBV5-6 and TRBJ1-6, with D tentatively TRBD1 (5 bases). V dropped 3 bases and J dropped 3 bases, with 10 bases sitting between them. Germline CDR1 and CDR2: SGHDT and YYEEEE. The CDR3 sequence is 15 residues long. In DNA form, the CDR3 reads TGTGCCAGCAGCTACTCGGGGGGCTATAATTCACCCCTCCACTTT. Amino acids: CASSYSGGYNSPLHF.

J is TRBJ1-4 and V is TRBV18; no clear D gene. Per the germline V gene, CDR1 is KGHSH and CDR2 is LQKENI. Trimming removed 4 bases at V and 8 bases at J, with 14 bases between. The CDR3 contains 14 residues. Written as DNA, the CDR3 is TGTGCCAGCTCACTAGACCTGGTGGGGGAAAAACTGTTTTTT. Translated: CASSLDLVGEKLFF.

This clone was found a few times. V gene TRBV29-1 combines with J gene TRBJ1-1; D is unresolved. The CDR3 sequence is 12 residues long. Germline CDR1 SQVTM, CDR2 ANQGSEA. V was clipped by 4 bases and J by 3 bases, with 9 bases between them. CDR3 sequence (DNA): TGCAGCGTTGGACACGACTACACTGAAGCTTTCTTT. This sequence encodes CSVGHDYTEAFF.

The chain carries TRBV6-5 and TRBJ2-7; TRBD2 might be the D (6 bases). The CDR3 has 15 amino acids. Trimming took off 0 bases at V and 3 bases at J, with 12 bases between the two ends. Germline V gene sequence: CDR1 MNHEY, CDR2 SVGAGI. The CDR3, as DNA: TGTGCCAGCAGTTACTCGATGCGGGGCCGCTACGAGCAGTACTTC. Translation: CASSYSMRGRYEQYF.

The rearrangement uses TRBV21-1 and TRBJ2-2; the D call TRBD2 from the table was never checked on the DNA. TRBV21-1 is a pseudogene locus. The CDR3 totals 14 residues. This CDR3 is CASSRFLKSWELFF. The DNA of the CDR3 is TGTGCCAGCAGCCGATTCCTAAAGAGCTGGGAGCTGTTTTTT.

The genes are TRBV11-1 and TRBJ2-1; D might be TRBD1 (6 bases). Germline V gene data show CDR1 as SGHAT and CDR2 as FQDESV (reference sequence). V was clipped by 3 bases and J by 5 bases, with 17 bases between them. The CDR3 spans 16 residues. The DNA of the CDR3 is TGTGCCAGCAGCTTGCGGCGTGGGACACTTAACAATGAGCAGTTCTTC. Its translation: CASSLRRGTLNNEQFF.

The V gene is TRBV27, the J gene TRBJ1-5; 7 bases align to TRBD1. Germline CDR1 and CDR2: MNHEY and SMNVEV (reference sequence). V shed 5 bases, J shed 7 bases, and the junction held 8 bases outside the gene matches. The length of the CDR3 is 14 residues. The CDR3 loop is CASSPTGARQPQHF. In DNA, the CDR3 is TGTGCCAGCAGTCCCACAGGGGCTCGCCAGCCCCAGCATTTT.

This sequence joins TRBV6-1 and TRBJ1-6; D remains unclear. Germline V lookup: CDR1 MNHNS, CDR2 SASEGT. The germline V and J ends were trimmed by 2 bases and 13 bases, with 9 bases remaining between them. This CDR3 comprises 12 residues. The CDR3 is CASSESLRPLHF. CDR3 DNA: TGTGCCAGCAGTGAATCTTTGAGGCCCCTCCACTTT.

The chain joins TRBV6-5 to TRBJ1-1; D is ambiguous. V lost 2 bases and J 5 bases, leaving 6 bases between the germline ends. From germline, CDR1 is MNHEY and CDR2 SVGAGI. The CDR3 has 12 residues. The CDR3 loop is CASSYGGTEAFF. The CDR3 DNA sequence: TGTGCCAGCAGTTACGGCGGGACTGAAGCTTTCTTT.

The V gene is TRBV5-1, the J gene TRBJ2-5; TRBD2 aligns across 12 bases. Germline lookup yields CDR1 SGHRS and CDR2 YFSETQ. CDR3 length equals 17 residues. J gave up 0 bases and V 3 bases, and 6 bases lay outside the gene matches. DNA for the CDR3: TGCGCCAGCAGCTCCGGGCTAGCGGGGGGGTACCAAGAGACCCAGTACTTC. Protein product: CASSSGLAGGYQETQYF.

J is TRBJ1-6 and V is TRBV7-8; TRBD1 matches 7 bases. V was pared by 0 bases and J by 2 bases, with 1 base of the junction left unmatched. This CDR3 has 16 residues. Germline V lookup: CDR1 SGHVS, CDR2 FQNEAQ. Here the CDR3 reads CASSLAGQTYNSPLHF. CDR3 DNA: TGTGCCAGCAGCTTAGCGGGACAGACCTATAATTCACCCCTCCACTTT.